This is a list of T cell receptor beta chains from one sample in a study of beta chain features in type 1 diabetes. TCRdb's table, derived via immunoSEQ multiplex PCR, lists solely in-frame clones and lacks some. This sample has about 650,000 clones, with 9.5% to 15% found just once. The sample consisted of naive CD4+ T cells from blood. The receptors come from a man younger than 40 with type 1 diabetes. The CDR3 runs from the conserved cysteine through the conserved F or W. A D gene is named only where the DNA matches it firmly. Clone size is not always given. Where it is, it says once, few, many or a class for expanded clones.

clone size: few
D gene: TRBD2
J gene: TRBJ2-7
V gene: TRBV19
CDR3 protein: CASTLRASGNYEQYF
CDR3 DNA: TGTGCCAGTACCCTGAGGGCTAGCGGCAACTACGAGCAGTACTTC

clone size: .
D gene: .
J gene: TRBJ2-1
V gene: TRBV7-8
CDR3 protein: CASSSGRRLYNEQFF
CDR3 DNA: TGTGCCAGCAGCTCGGGACGGCGGCTTTACAATGAGCAGTTCTTC

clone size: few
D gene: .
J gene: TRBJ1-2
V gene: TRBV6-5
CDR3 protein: CASRTGTIGYTF
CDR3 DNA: TGTGCCAGCAGAACCGGGACGATTGGCTACACCTTC

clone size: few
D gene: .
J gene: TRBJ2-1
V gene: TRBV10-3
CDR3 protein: CASRIGGSSNEQFF
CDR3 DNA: TGTGCCAGCAGGATAGGTGGCTCCTCCAATGAGCAGTTCTTC

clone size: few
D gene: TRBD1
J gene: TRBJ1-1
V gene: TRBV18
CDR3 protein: CASSPPQGAAGTEAFF
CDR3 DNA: TGTGCCAGCTCACCACCGCAGGGGGCTGCCGGCACTGAAGCTTTCTTT

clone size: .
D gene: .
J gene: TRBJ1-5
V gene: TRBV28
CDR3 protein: CASSYRENQPQHF
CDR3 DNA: TGTGCCAGCAGTTACAGGGAGAATCAGCCCCAGCATTTT

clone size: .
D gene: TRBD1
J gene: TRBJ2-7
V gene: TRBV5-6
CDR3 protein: CASSLGQGFWEQYF
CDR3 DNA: TGTGCCAGCAGCTTGGGACAGGGGTTTTGGGAGCAGTACTTC

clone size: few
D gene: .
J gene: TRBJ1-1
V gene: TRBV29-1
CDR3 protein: CSFAGGHTEAFF
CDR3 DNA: TGCAGCTTCGCGGGGGGACACACTGAAGCTTTCTTT

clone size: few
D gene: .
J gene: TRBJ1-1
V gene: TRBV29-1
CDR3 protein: CSVGQGNTEAFF
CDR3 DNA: TGCAGCGTTGGGCAGGGTAACACTGAAGCTTTCTTT

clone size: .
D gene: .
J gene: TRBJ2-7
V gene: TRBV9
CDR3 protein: CASSILGRGEQYF
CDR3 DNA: TGTGCCAGCAGCATTTTGGGCCGGGGCGAGCAGTACTTC

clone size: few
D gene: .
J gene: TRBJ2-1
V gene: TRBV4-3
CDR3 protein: CASSRRQALRDEQFF
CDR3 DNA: TGCGCCAGCAGCCGCAGACAGGCTCTACGGGATGAGCAGTTCTTC

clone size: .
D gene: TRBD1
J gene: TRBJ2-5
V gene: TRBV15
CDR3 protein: CATSRGQGQETQYF
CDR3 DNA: TGTGCCACCAGCAGGGGACAGGGTCAAGAGACCCAGTACTTC

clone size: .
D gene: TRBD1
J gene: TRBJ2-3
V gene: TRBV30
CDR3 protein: CAWGGTGPYTQYF
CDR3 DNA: TGTGCCTGGGGGGGGACAGGGCCATATACGCAGTATTTT

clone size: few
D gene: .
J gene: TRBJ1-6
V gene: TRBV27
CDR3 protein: CASSLGTASYNSPLHF
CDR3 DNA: TGTGCCAGCAGTCTGGGAACAGCCTCCTATAATTCACCCCTCCACTTT

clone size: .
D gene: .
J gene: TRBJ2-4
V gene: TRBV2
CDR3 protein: CASSGQINIQYF
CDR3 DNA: TGTGCCAGCAGTGGGCAGATAAACATTCAGTACTTC

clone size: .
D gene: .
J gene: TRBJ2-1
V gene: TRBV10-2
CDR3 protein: CASRSPFSYNEQFF
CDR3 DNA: TGCGCCAGCAGGTCGCCTTTCTCCTACAATGAGCAGTTCTTC

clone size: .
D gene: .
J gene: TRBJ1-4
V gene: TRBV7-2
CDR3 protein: CASSSSAGKLFF
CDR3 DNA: TGTGCCAGCAGCTCCTCAGCGGGAAAACTGTTTTTT

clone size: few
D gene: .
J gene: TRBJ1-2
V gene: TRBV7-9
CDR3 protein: CASSFIGSYGYTF
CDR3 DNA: TGTGCCAGCAGCTTCATCGGAAGCTATGGCTACACCTTC

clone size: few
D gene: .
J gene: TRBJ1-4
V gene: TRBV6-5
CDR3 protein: CASRKGRLNEKLFF
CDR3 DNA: TGTGCCAGCAGGAAAGGGAGACTTAATGAAAAACTGTTTTTT

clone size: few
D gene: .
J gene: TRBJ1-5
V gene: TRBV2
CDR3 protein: CASTLMESNQPQHF
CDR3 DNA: TGTGCCAGCACATTAATGGAAAGCAATCAGCCCCAGCATTTT

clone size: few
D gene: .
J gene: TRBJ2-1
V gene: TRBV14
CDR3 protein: CASSQNLQGNEQFF
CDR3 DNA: TGTGCCAGCAGCCAAAATCTGCAGGGCAATGAGCAGTTCTTC

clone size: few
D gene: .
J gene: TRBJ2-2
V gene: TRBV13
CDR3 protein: CASSPRPDTGELFF
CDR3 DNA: TGTGCCAGCAGCCCCCGGCCGGACACCGGGGAGCTGTTTTTT

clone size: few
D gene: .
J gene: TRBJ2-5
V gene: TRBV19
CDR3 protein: CASSIVAGEQETQYF
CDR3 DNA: TGTGCCAGTAGTATAGTTGCTGGAGAACAAGAGACCCAGTACTTC

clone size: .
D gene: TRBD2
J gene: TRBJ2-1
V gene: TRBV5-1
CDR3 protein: CASSLHFLVLANGDEQFF
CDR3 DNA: TGCGCCAGCAGCTTGCATTTTTTGGTACTAGCGAATGGGGATGAGCAGTTCTTC

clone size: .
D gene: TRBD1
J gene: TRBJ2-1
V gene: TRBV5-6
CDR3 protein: CASSLDRASPKGSYNEQFF
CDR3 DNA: TGTGCCAGCAGCTTAGACAGGGCCTCTCCGAAGGGGTCCTACAATGAGCAGTTCTTC

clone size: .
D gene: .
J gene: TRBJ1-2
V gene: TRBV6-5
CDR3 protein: CASSYSKVNYGYTF
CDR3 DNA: TGTGCCAGCAGTTACTCGAAAGTCAACTATGGCTACACCTTC

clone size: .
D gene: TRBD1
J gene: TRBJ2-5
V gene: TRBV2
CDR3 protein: CASRTGSGETQYF
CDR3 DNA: TGTGCCAGCAGGACAGGGAGCGGAGAGACCCAGTACTTC

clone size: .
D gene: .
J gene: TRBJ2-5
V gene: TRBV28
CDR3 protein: CASSLGAAGQETQYF
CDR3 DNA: TGTGCCAGCAGTTTGGGAGCGGCGGGACAAGAGACCCAGTACTTC

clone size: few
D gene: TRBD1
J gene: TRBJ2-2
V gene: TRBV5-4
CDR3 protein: CASSLLQGEAGELFF
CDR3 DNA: TGTGCCAGCAGCTTGTTACAGGGGGAAGCCGGGGAGCTGTTTTTT

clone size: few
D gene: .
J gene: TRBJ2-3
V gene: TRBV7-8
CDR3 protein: CASSSPGTAGDTQYF
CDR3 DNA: TGTGCCAGCAGCTCCCCCGGGACAGCGGGAGATACGCAGTATTTT

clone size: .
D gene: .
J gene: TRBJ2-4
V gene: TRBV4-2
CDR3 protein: CASSQDASVVYF
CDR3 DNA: TGTGCCAGCAGCCAAGATGCTTCGGTAGTGTACTTC

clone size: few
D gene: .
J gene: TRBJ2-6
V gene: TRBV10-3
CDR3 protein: CAISESNRPGANVLTF
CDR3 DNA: TGTGCCATCAGTGAGTCGAACAGGCCCGGGGCCAACGTCCTGACTTTC

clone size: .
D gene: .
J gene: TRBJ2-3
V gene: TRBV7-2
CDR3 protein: CASSLGSGSGSTDTQYF
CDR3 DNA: TGTGCCAGCAGCTTAGGAAGCGGTAGCGGTAGCACAGATACGCAGTATTTT

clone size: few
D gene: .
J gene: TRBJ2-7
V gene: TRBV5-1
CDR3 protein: CASRNRHEQYF
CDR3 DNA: TGCGCCAGCAGAAACAGGCACGAGCAGTACTTC

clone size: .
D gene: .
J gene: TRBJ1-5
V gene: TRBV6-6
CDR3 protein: CASSYERDTNQPQHF
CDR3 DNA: TGTGCCAGCAGTTACGAACGGGACACTAATCAGCCCCAGCATTTT

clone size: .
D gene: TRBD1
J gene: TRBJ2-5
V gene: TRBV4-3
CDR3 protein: CASSQGWSGGEETQYF
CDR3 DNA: TGCGCCAGCAGCCAAGGGTGGTCAGGGGGCGAAGAGACCCAGTACTTC

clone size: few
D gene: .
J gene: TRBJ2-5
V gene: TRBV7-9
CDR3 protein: CASSLGIQETQYF
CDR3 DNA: TGTGCCAGCAGCTTAGGGATCCAAGAGACCCAGTACTTC

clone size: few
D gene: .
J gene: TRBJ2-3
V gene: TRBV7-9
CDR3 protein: CASSFQGTDTQYF
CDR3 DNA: TGTGCCAGCAGCTTCCAGGGAACCGATACGCAGTATTTT

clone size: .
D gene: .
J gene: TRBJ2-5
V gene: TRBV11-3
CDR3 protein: CASRSQAQETQYF
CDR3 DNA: TGTGCCAGCAGATCTCAAGCCCAAGAGACCCAGTACTTC

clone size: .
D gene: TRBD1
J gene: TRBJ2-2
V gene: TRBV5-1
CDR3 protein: CASSPPGQANTGELFF
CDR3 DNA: TGCGCCAGCAGCCCGCCCGGACAGGCCAACACCGGGGAGCTGTTTTTT

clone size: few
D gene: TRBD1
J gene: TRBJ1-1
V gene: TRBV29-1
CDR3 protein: CSVALQGIGTEAFF
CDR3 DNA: TGCAGCGTTGCTTTACAGGGGATCGGCACTGAAGCTTTCTTT

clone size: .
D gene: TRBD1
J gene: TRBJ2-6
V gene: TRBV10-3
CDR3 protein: CAISGGTGRYGANVLTF
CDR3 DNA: TGTGCCATCAGTGGGGGGACAGGGAGGTATGGGGCCAACGTCCTGACTTTC

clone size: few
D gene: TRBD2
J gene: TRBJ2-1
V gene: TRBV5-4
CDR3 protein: CASSSGLANNEQFF
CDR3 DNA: TGTGCCAGCAGCTCGGGACTAGCCAACAATGAGCAGTTCTTC

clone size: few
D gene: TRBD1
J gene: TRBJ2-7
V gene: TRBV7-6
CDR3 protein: CASSPTAGQGAYEQYF
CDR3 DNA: TGTGCCAGCAGCCCCACTGCGGGACAGGGGGCCTACGAGCAGTACTTC

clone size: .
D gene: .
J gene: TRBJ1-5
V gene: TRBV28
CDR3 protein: CASSLLKGGPGNQPQHF
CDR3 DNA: TGTGCCAGCAGTTTGCTAAAGGGGGGGCCTGGCAATCAGCCCCAGCATTTT

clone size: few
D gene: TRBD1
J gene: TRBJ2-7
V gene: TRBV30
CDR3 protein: CAWEGQGAYEQYF
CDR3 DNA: TGTGCCTGGGAGGGACAGGGGGCCTACGAGCAGTACTTC

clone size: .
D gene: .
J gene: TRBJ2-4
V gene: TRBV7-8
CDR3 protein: CASSQDTAGNIQYF
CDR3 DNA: TGTGCCAGCAGCCAGGACACCGCTGGAAACATTCAGTACTTC

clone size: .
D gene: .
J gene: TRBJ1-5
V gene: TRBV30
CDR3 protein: CAWSDRGNQPQHF
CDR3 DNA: TGTGCCTGGAGTGACAGGGGCAATCAGCCCCAGCATTTT

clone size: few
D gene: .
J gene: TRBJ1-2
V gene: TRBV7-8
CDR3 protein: CASSLALSGILDGYTF
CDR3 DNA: TGTGCCAGCAGCTTAGCGCTGTCAGGGATATTAGATGGCTACACCTTC

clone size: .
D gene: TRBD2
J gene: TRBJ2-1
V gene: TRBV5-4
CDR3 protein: CASSERTSGVPAGEFF
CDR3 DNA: TGTGCCAGCAGCGAAAGGACTAGCGGCGTTCCGGCGGGCGAGTTCTTC

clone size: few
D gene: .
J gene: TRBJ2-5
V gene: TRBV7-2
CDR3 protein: CASSPTTGFQETQYF
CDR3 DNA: TGTGCCAGCAGCCCGACGACCGGCTTCCAAGAGACCCAGTACTTC

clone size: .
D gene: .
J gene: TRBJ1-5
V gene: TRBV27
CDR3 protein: CASSLERNQPQHF
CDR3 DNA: TGTGCCAGCAGTTTAGAGCGCAATCAGCCCCAGCATTTT

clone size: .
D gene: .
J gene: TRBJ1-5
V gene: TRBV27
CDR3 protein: CASSLSPSGFGQPQHF
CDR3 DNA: TGTGCCAGCAGTTTATCGCCATCAGGGTTCGGTCAGCCCCAGCATTTT

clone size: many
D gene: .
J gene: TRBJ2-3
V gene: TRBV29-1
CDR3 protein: CSGNRGGRTDTQYF
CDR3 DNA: TGCAGCGGCAATAGGGGGGGGAGGACAGATACGCAGTATTTT

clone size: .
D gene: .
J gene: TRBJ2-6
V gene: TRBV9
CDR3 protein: CASMLSGANVLTF
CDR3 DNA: TGTGCCAGCATGCTCTCTGGGGCCAACGTCCTGACTTTC

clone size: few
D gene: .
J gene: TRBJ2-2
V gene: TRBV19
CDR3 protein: CASSMSANTGELFF
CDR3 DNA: TGTGCCAGTAGTATGTCCGCGAACACCGGGGAGCTGTTTTTT

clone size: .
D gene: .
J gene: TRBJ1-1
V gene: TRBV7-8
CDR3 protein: CASSFNPDGRLNTEAFF
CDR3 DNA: TGTGCCAGCAGCTTCAACCCGGACGGAAGATTGAACACTGAAGCTTTCTTT